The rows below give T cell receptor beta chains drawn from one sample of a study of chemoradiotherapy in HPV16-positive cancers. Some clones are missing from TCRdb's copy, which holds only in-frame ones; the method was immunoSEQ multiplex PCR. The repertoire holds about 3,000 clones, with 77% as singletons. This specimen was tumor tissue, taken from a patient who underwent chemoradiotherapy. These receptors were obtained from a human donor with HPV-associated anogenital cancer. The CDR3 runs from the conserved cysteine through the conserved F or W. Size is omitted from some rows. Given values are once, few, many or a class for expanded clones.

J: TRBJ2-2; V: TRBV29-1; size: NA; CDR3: CSVEGVTNTGELFF
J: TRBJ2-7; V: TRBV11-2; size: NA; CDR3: CASSETRTTYEQYF
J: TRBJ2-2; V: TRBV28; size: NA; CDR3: CASSLAGNTGELFF
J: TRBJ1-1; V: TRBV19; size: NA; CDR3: CASSMAQGNTEAFF
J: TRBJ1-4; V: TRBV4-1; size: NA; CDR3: CASSQPIERGEKFF
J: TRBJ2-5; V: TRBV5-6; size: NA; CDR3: CASSLKTGTSGGETQYF
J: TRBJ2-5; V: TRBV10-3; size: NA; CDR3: CAISVGRNREETQYF
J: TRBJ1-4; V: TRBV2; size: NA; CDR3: CASAPTNEKLFF
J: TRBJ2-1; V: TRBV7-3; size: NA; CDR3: CASSSSGDRYNEQFF
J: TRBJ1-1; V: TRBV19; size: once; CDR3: CASKTEMNTEAFF
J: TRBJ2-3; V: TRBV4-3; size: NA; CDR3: CASSQGSGRKFTDTQYF
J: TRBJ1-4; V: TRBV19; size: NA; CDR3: CATRLRGPNNEKLFF
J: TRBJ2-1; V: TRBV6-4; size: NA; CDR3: CASLSGGREGEQFF
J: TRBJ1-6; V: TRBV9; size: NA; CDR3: CASSVGGQGNNSPLHF
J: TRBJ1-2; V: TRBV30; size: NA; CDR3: CAWSRRVGDYGYTF
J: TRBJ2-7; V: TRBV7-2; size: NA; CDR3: CASSPPGREGYEQYF
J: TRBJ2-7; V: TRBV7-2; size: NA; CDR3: CASSWTGGGQYF
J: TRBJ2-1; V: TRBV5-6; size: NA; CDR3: CASSDGDFYNEQFF
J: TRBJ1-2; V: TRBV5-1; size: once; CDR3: CASSWGHFYTF
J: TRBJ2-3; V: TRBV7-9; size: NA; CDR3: CASSSYKPSLIGEPDTQYF
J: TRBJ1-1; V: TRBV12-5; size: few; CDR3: CASGHRTGNTEAFF
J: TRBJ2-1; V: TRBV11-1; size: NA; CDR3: CASSLTGEGYNEQFF
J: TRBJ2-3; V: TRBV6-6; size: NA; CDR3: CASSSGQGNGDTQYF
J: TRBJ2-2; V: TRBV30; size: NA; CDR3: CAWSGTSETGELFF
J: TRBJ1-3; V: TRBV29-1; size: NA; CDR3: CSVRETGNTIYF
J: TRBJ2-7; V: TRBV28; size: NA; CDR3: CASSSPYEQYF
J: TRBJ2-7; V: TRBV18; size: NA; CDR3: CASSPGQDNEQYF
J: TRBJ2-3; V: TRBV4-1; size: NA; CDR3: CASSQGWTSGGADTQYF
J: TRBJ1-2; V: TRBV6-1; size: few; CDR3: CASSEYHRNYGYTF
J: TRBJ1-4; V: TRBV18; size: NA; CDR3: CASSRDLDEKLFF
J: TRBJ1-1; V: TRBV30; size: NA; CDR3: CAWIHGGGGTEAFF
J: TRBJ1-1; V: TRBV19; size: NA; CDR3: CASSVRAGTEAFF
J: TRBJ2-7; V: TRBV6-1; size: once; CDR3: CASSEETGGSYEQYF
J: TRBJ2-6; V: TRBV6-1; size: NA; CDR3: CASSEDNSGANVLTF
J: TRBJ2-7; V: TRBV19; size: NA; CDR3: CASSTGALGNEQYF
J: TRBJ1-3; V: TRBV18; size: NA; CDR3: CASSPGVRFPPGNTIYF
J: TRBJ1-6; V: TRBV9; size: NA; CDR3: CASSAGWGNNSPLHF
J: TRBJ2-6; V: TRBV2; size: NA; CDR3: CASSDRASGANVLTF
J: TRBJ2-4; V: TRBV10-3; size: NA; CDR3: CAITPGESKNIQYF
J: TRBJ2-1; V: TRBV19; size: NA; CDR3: CASSIPMGGEGRNEQFF
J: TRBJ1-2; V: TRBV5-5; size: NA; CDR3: CASSSTGAYGYTF
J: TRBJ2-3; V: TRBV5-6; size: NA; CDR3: CASSFLAGSTDTQYF
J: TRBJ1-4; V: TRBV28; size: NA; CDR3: CATIIGTGGEKLFF
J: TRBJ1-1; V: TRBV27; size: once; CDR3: CASKTQGGVDTEAFF
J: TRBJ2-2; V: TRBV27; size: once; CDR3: CASSFSSGGTGELFF
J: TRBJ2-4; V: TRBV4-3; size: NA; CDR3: CASSQALLGGNIQYF
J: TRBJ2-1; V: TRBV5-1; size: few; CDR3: CASSLGQTRSNEQFF
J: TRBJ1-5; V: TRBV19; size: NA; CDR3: CASTLRQGINQPQHF
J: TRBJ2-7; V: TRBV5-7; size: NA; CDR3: CASSWTGLSYEQYF
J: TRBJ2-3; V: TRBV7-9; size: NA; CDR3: CASSLGTSGNTDTQYF
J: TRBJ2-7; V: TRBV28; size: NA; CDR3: CASSLGLEQYF
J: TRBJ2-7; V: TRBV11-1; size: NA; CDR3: CASSLASIFHEQYF
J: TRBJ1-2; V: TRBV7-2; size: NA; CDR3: CASSLGQYGYTF
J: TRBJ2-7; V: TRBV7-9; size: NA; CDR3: CASSYDRGPGYEQYF
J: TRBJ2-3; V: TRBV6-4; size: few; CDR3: CASSASGGATDTQYF
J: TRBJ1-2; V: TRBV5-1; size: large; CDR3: CASSLGDVNYGYTF
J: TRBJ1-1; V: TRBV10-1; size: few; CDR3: CASRAQAGYRINDEAFF
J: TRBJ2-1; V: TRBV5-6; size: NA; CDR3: CASSFSAWTSVRDEQFF
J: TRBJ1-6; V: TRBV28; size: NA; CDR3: CASSSISSYNSPLHF